This T cell receptor (beta chain) stems from a study of T-cell memory formation after mild COVID-19. Concerning this clonotype: Its specificity is not known.

Study-level points and caveats: From day 15 to 85, contracting clones were balanced between CD4 and CD8, whereas later expanders leaned toward CD4+. What remained unconfirmed was the SARS-CoV-2 specificity of second-wave clones peaking on day 37. The study detected some responding clones in pre-infection memory, suggesting cross-reactive memory joined.

The authors produced TCR alpha and TCR beta cDNA libraries with sample barcodes and UMIs by 5'RACE using constant-segment primers. TCRdb re-derived calls from the 5' RACE reads in MiXCR, one entry per CDR3 protein. The sample records over 150,000 distinct CDR3 sequences, over 20% being singletons. V shed 2 bases and J shed 4 bases, with 15 bases lying between them. The CDR3 length is 16 residues. Germline V CDR1 and CDR2: MNHNY, SVGAGI (reference sequence). The J gene is TRBJ1-3, the V gene TRBV6-6; weak D call: TRBD1 (5 bases). Input material: PBMCs or a T cell subset sorted from them (not recorded which). The clonotype originates from an adult woman who had mild COVID-19 (a few samples of this study predate the infection). Cell type and time point are not known. CDR3 in amino acids: CASSYANQGGGNTIYF. For the CDR3, the DNA is TGTGCCAGCAGTTACGCCAACCAGGGCGGAGGAAACACCATATATTTT.